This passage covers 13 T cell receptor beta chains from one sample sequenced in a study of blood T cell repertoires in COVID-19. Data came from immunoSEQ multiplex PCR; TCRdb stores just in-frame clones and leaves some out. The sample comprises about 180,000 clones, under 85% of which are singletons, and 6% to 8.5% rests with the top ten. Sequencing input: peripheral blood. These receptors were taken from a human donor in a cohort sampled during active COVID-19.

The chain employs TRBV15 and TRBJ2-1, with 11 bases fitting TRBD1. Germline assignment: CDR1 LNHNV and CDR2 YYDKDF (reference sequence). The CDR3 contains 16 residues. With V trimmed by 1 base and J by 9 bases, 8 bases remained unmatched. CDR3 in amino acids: CATSRGSGTGGLEQFF. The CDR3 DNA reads TGTGCCACCAGCAGAGGCTCCGGGACAGGGGGACTTGAGCAGTTCTTC.

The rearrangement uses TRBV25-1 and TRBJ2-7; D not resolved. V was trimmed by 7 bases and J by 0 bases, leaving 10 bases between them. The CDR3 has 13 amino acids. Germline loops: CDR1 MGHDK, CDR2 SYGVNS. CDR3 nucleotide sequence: TGTGCCAGCACCCGAGCAGGCTCCTACGAGCAGTACTTC. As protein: CASTRAGSYEQYF.

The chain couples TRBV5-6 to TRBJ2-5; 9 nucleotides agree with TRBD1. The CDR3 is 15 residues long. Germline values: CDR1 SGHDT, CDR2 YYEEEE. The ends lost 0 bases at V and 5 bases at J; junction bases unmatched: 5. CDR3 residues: CASSLDRGREETQYF. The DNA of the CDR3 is TGTGCCAGCAGCTTGGACAGGGGGCGGGAGGAGACCCAGTACTTC.

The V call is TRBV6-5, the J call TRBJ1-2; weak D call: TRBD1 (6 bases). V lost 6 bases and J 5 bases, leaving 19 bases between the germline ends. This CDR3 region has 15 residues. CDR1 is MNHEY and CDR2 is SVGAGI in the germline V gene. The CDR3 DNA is TGTGCCAGCAGAGACCTGGAAGGGGGAGTTTATGGCTACACCTTC. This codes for CASRDLEGGVYGYTF.

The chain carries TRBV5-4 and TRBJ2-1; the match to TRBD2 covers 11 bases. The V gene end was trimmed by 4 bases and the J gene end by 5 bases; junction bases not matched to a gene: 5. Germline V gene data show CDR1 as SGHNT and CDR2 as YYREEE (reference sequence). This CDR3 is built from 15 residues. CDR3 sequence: CASSAGTSGHNEQFF. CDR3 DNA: TGTGCCAGCAGCGCCGGGACTAGCGGCCACAATGAGCAGTTCTTC. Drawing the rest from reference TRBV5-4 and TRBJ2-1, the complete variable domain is ETGVTQSPTHLIKTRGQQVTLRCSSQSGHNTVSWYQQALGQGPQFIFQYYREEENGRGNFPPRFSGLQFPNYSSELNVNALELDDSALYLCASSAGTSGHNEQFFGPGTRLTVL.

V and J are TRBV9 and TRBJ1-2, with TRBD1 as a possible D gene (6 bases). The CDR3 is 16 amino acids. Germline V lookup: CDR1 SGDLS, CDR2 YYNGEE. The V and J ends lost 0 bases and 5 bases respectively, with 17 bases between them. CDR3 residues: CASSVGGGEGGYGYTF. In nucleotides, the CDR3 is TGTGCCAGCAGCGTAGGAGGTGGGGAGGGGGGTTATGGCTACACCTTC.

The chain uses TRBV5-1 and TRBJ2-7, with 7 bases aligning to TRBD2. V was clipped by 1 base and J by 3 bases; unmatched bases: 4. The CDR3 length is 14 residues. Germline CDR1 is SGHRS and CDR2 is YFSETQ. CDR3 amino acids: CASSLSQRGYEQYF. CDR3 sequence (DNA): TGCGCCAGCAGCTTGAGCCAGCGGGGCTACGAGCAGTACTTC.

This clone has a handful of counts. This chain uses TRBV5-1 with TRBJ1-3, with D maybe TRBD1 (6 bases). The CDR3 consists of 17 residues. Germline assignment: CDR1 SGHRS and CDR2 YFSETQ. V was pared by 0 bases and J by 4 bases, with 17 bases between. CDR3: CASSLDTGSLSGNTIYF. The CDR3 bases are TGCGCCAGCAGCTTGGATACAGGGAGTCTGTCCGGAAACACCATATATTTT.

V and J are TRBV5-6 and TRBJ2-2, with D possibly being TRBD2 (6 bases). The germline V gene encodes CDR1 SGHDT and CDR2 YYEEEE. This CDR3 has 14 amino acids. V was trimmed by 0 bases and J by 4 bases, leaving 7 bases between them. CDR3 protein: CASSLGGATGELFF. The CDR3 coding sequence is TGTGCCAGCAGCTTGGGCGGGGCCACCGGGGAGCTGTTTTTT.

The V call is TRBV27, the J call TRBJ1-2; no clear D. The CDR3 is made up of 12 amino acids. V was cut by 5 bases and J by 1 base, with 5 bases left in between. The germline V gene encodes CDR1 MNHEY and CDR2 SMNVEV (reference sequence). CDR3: CASSPGNYGYTF. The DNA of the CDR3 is TGTGCCAGCAGTCCCGGTAACTATGGCTACACCTTC.

The DNA of the CDR3 is TGCAACTCAGTTGGGAGTGAAAAACTGTTTTTT. Translation gives CNSVGSEKLFF. V gene TRBV20-1 combines with J gene TRBJ1-4; D gene ambiguous. CDR3 length equals 11 residues. The germline CDR1 and CDR2 sequences are DFQATT and SNEGSKA (reference sequence).

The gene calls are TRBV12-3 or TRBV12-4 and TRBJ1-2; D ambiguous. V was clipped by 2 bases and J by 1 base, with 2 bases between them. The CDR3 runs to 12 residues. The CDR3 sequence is CASSLYNYGYTF. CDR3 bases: TGTGCCAGCAGTTTATATAACTATGGCTACACCTTC.

The CDR3 DNA sequence: TGTGCCAGCAGTGAAGTCCTAGCGAGAGCCACAGATACGCAGTATTTT. As protein: CASSEVLARATDTQYF. The V call is TRBV6-1, the J call TRBJ2-3, with TRBD2 as a possible D gene (6 bases). Trimming cost V 1 base and J 2 bases, with 13 bases left between them. The CDR3 loop spans 16 amino acids. Germline lookup yields CDR1 MNHNS and CDR2 SASEGT.